This T cell receptor (beta chain) appears in the sequencing data of a study of beta chain features in type 1 diabetes. Expressed TCRB transcripts were sequenced after all isolated RNA was converted to cDNA. Repertoires were generated with immunoSEQ multiplex PCR, while TCRdb's copy carries only in-frame clones and drops some. This table holds tens of thousands of clones, about 57% found once. With 6 bases removed from V and 0 bases from J, the gap between germline ends came to 12 bases. This CDR3 is built from 16 residues. CDR1 MNHEY and CDR2 SMNVEV come from the germline V gene (reference sequence). Donors contributed one heparinised blood draw apiece, averaging approximately 120 mL. Points from the study as a whole: An over-representation of cells with high TCR expression could result from cDNA sequencing. TCRB CDR3s from Type 1 diabetes patients were moderately but significantly shorter in all four CD4+ subsets.

This clone was recorded only once. Its cognate antigen is unknown. This receptor was taken from a young man with type 1 diabetes. The sample was stem cell memory CD4+ T cells from blood. The rearrangement joins TRBV27 to TRBJ1-6; a weak D match, TRBD1 (6 bases). This CDR3 is CASRLRGSSYNSPLHF. The CDR3 DNA reads TGTGCCAGCAGGTTAAGGGGGAGCTCCTATAATTCACCCCTCCACTTT.